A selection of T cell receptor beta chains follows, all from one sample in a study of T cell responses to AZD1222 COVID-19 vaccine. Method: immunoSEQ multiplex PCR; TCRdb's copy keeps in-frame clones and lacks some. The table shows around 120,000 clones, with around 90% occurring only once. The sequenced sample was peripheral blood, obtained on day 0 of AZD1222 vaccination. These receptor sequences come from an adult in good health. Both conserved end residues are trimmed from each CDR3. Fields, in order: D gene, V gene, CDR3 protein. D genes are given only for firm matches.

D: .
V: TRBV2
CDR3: ASSDSTVGSYEQY

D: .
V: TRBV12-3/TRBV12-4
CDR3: ASSLAAGLEQY

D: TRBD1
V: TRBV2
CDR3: ASSLRRDRDQPQH

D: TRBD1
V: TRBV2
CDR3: ASSEGQGGQPQH

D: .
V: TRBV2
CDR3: ASSDQVYGYT

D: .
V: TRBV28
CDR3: ASSPSAGPGPDTQY

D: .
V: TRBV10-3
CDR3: AIRWTDNSPLH

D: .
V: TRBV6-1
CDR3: ASSESGVLEAF

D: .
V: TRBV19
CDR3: ASSTGNSPLH

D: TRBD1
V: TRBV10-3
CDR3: AINTGDSGNTIY

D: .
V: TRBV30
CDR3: AWSHWTVGVGQPQH

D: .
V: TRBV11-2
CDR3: ASSLGSRVHSPLH

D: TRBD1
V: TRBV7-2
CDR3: ASSSPEAGGGYT

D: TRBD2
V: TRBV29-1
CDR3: SVERRGAYNEQF

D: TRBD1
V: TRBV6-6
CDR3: ASSGQVSYEQY

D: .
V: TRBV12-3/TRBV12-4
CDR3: ASISLSTGELF

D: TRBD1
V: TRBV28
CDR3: ASSTGGSNQPQH

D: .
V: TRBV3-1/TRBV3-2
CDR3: ASSQGTNYGYT

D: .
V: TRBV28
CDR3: ASSPGPWYGYT

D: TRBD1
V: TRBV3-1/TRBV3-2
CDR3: ASSQGQGESGELF

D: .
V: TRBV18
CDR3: ASSPGLRETQY

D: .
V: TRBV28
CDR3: ASSLQTLTGELF

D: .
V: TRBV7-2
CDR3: ASSLGQGKTNYGYT